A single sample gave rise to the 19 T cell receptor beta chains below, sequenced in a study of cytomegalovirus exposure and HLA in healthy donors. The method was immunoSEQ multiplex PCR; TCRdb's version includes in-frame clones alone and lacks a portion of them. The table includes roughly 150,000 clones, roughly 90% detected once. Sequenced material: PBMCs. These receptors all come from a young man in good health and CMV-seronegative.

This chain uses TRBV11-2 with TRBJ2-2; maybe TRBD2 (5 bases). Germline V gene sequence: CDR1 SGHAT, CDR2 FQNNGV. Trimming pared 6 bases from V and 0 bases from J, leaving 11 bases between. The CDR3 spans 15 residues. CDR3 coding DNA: TGTGCCAGCAGAACCCTAGCATCGAACACCGGGGAGCTGTTTTTT. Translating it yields CASRTLASNTGELFF.

CDR3 coding DNA: TGTGCCAGCAGCAGGAGGACAGGGGCTAGCAATCAGCCCCAGCATTTT. Encoded protein: CASSRRTGASNQPQHF. The V call is TRBV2, the J call TRBJ1-5; TRBD1 matches at 9 bases. Trimming cost V 6 bases and J 0 bases; bases outside gene matches: 6. This CDR3 contains 16 residues. CDR1 and CDR2 (germline): SNHLY, FYNNEI.

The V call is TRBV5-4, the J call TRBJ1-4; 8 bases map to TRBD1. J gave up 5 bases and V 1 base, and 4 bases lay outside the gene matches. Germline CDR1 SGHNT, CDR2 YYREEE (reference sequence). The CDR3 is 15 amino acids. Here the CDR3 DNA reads TGTGCCAGCAGCTTGCACTACAGGGGGAATGAAAAACTGTTTTTT. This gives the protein CASSLHYRGNEKLFF.

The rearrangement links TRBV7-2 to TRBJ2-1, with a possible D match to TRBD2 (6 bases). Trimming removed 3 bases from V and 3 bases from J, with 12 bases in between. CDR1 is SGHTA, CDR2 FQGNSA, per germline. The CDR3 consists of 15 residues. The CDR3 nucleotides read TGTGCCAGCAGCTTTGTTAGCGGCGACTACAATGAGCAGTTCTTC. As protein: CASSFVSGDYNEQFF.

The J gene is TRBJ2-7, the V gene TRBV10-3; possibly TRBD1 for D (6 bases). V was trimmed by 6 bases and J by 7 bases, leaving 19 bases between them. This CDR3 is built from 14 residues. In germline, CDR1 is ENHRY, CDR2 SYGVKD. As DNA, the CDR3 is TGTGCCATCAGGGACAGCCTCCTAATTCCTGAGCAGTACTTC. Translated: CAIRDSLLIPEQYF.

The CDR3 DNA reads as TGTGCCAGCACCCCACAGGGGTCCCCCACTTCCGAGCAGTACTTC. It encodes CASTPQGSPTSEQYF. The chain carries TRBV6-1 and TRBJ2-7, with TRBD1 identical over 7 bases. Trimming removed 7 bases from V and 6 bases from J; junction bases left unmatched: 15. Germline lookup yields CDR1 MNHNS and CDR2 SASEGT. CDR3 length: 15 amino acids.

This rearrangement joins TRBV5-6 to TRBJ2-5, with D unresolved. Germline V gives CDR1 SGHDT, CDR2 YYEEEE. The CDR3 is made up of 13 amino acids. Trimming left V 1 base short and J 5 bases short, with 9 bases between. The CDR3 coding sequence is TGTGCCAGCAGCTTGACGGTCTTCGAGACCCAGTACTTC. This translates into CASSLTVFETQYF.

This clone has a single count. This CDR3 is CAWSARAGQGDTQYF. The CDR3 DNA is TGTGCCTGGAGTGCTCGTGCGGGACAGGGGGATACGCAGTATTTT. V usage is TRBV30 and J usage is TRBJ2-3, with 10 nucleotides matching TRBD1. CDR3 length equals 15 residues. Losses at the gene ends were 1 base for V and 6 bases for J; bases not matched to a gene: 7. Germline V gene data show CDR1 as GTSNPN and CDR2 as SVGIG (reference sequence).

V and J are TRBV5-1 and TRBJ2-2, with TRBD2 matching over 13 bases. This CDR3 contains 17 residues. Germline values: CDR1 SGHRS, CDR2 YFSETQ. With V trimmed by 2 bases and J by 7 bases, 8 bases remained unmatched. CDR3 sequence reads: CASSLLTGTSGDGELFF. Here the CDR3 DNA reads TGCGCCAGCAGCTTATTAACCGGGACTAGCGGGGACGGGGAGCTGTTTTTT.

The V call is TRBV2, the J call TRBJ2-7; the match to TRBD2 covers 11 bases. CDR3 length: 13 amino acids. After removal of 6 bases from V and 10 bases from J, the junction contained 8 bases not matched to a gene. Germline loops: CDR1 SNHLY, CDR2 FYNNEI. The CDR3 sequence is CASSEIAGGEQYV. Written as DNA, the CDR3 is TGTGCCAGCAGCGAAATAGCGGGAGGGGAACAGTACGTC.

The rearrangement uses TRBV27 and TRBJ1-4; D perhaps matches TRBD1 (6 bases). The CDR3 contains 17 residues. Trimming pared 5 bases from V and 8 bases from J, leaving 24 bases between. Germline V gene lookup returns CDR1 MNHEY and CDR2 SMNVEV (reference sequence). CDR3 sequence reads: CASSLNGGLRVAEKLFF. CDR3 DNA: TGTGCCAGCAGTCTTAATGGGGGCCTGCGGGTTGCGGAAAAACTGTTTTTT.

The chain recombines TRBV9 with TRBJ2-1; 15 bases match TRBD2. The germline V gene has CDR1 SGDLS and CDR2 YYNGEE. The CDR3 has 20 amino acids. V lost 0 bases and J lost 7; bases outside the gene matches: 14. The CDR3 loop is CASSVESGTSGRPRINEQFF. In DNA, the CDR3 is TGTGCCAGCAGCGTAGAGTCGGGGACTAGCGGGAGGCCACGGATTAATGAGCAGTTCTTC. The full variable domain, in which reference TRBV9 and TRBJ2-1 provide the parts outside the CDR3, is DSGVTQTPKHLITATGQRVTLRCSPRSGDLSVYWYQQSLDQGLQFLIQYYNGEERAKGNILERFSAQQFPDLHSELNLSSLELGDSALYFCASSVESGTSGRPRINEQFFGPGTRLTVL.

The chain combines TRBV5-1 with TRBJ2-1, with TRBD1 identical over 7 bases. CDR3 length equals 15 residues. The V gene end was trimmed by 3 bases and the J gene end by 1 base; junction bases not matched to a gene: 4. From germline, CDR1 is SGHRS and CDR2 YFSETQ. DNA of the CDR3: TGCGCCAGCAGCTCACAGGGGCAATCCTACAATGAGCAGTTCTTC. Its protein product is CASSSQGQSYNEQFF.

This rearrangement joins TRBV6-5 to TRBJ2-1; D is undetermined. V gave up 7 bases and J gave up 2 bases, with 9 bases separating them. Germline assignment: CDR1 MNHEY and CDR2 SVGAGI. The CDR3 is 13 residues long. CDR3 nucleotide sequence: TGTGCCAGCACTACGTTGACCTACAATGAGCAGTTCTTC. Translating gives CASTTLTYNEQFF.

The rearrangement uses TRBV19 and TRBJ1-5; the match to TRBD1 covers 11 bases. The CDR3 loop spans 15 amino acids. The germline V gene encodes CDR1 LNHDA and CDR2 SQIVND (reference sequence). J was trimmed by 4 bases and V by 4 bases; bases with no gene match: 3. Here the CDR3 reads CASSTDRGRNQPQHF. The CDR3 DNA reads TGTGCCAGTAGTACGGACAGGGGGCGAAATCAGCCCCAGCATTTT.

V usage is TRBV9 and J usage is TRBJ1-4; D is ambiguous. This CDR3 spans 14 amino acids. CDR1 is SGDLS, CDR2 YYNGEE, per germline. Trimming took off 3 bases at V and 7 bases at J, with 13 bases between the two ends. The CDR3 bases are TGTGCCAGCAGCGCCACGGGTTTTGGTGAAAAACTGTTTTTT. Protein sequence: CASSATGFGEKLFF.

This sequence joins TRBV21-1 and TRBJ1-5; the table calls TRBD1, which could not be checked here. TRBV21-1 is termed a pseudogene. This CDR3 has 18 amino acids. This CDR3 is CASSKGPLGVHSNQPQHF. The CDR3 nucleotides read TGTGCCAGCAGCAAAGGTCCCCTAGGGGTTCATAGCAATCAGCCCCAGCATTTT.

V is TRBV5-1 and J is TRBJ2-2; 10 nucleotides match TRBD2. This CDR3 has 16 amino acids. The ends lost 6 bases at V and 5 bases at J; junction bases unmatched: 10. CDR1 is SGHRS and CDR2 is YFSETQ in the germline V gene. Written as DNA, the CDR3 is TGCGCCAGCATCGAACTAGCGGGATCTGGGACCGGGGAGCTGTTTTTT. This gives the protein CASIELAGSGTGELFF. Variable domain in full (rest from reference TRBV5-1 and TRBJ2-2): KAGVTQTPRYLIKTRGQQVTLSCSPISGHRSVSWYQQTPGQGLQFLFEYFSETQRNKGNFPGRFSGRQFSNSRSEMNVSTLELGDSALYLCASIELAGSGTGELFFGEGSRLTVL.

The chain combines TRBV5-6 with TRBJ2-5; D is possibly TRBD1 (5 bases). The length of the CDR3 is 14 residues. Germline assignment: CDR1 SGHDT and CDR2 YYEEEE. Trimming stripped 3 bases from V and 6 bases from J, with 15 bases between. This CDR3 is CASSSWAGLQTQYF. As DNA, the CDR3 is TGTGCCAGCAGCTCGTGGGCAGGGTTGCAGACCCAGTACTTC.